The 30 T cell receptor beta chains below were found in one sample sequenced in a study of tumor-infiltrating lymphocytes in primary liver carcinoma. Scientists recovered RNA and DNA together from approximately 20-30 mg of unsorted bulk tissue. cDNA specific to TCR beta was made from around 450 ng of total RNA, with a constant-region primer employed for priming. Slightly modified ARM-PCR with three nested multiplex PCR rounds yielded TCR beta libraries. Forward primers for TRBV1-TRBV30 and a C-beta reverse primer served the first two PCR rounds, at 10 cycles each. A single record per CDR3 protein comes from TCRdb applying MiXCR to the multiplex PCR reads. The data hold approximately 120,000 distinct CDR3 sequences, with 55% to 75% observed a single time. The material sequenced was liver tumor tissue from sampling region 3. Subset defined: tumor region T3, left-lateral pole. The receptors stem from a woman in her sixties or seventies with primary liver carcinoma and hepatitis B virus infection.

The chain combines TRBV18 with TRBJ2-7; TRBD1 matches at 9 bases. Germline V gene data show CDR1 as KGHSH and CDR2 as LQKENI. The CDR3 is 17 residues long. Trimming removed 0 bases from V and 2 bases from J; junction bases left unmatched: 8. This chain's CDR3 is CASSPPGGTGRAYEQYF. Here the CDR3 DNA reads TGTGCCAGCTCACCACCGGGAGGGACAGGGAGGGCCTACGAGCAGTACTTC.

This clonotype was seen only once. A single base separates this from a much larger clone, so it may be a read error. The DNA for the CDR3 is TGTGCCTGGAGGCCATTATATGAGCAGTTCTTC. Amino acids: CAWRPLYEQFF. The chain uses TRBV30 and TRBJ2-1; no reliable D call. CDR3 length: 11 residues. V was trimmed by 3 bases and J by 8 bases, leaving 8 bases between them. Germline V gives CDR1 GTSNPN, CDR2 SVGIG (reference sequence).

With respect to this clonotype: This may come from a read error, since a much larger clone is one base off. The CDR3: CASSGLAGGSRNEQFF. The CDR3 region has the DNA TGCGCCAGCAGTGGATTAGCGGGAGGGTCTCGTAATGAGCAGTTCTTC. This rearrangement joins TRBV10-2 to TRBJ2-1; 11 bases are a match to TRBD2. V was clipped by 4 bases and J by 7 bases; unmatched bases: 9. The CDR3 length is 16 residues. CDR1 is WSHSY, CDR2 SAAADI, per germline.

V usage is TRBV2 and J usage is TRBJ2-7; no definite D call. Germline V CDR1 and CDR2: SNHLY, FYNNEI. The length of the CDR3 is 14 residues. V lost 7 bases and J lost 0, with 13 bases in between. The CDR3 is CASTPDGVSYEQYF. The CDR3 region has the DNA TGTGCCAGCACTCCCGATGGGGTCTCCTACGAGCAGTACTTC.

Comments on this clonotype: The CDR3 does not close with the conserved phenylalanine or tryptophan, likely indicating a read error. This sequence joins TRBV29-1 and TRBJ2-2; D is possibly TRBD1 or TRBD2 (5 bases each). Germline CDR1 reads SQVTM; CDR2 reads ANQGSEA. The CDR3 runs 13 residues. The CDR3 sequence: CSITGHSGGELFL. DNA of the CDR3: TGCAGTATCACGGGGCACTCGGGCGGGGAGCTGTTTCTT.

As for this clonotype: A much larger clone sits a single nucleotide away, making a read error possible. The gene calls are TRBV12-3 or TRBV12-4 and TRBJ1-5; the D is unclear. The CDR3 has 15 residues. The CDR3 region is CASSPDGISNQSQHF. The CDR3 DNA reads TGTGCCAGCAGTCCCGACGGGATTAGCAATCAGTCCCAGCATTTT.

Note on this clonotype: The junction differs from germline at one of its ends, possibly a read error. The chain carries TRBV7-9 and TRBJ2-1, with D perhaps matching TRBD2 (6 bases). The CDR3 has 15 residues. Germline CDR1 and CDR2: SEHNR and FQNEAQ (reference sequence). CDR3 bases: TGTGCCAGCATCTTAGGGTGGGGGGTGGTCAATGAGCAGTTCTTC. Translating it yields CASILGWGVVNEQFF. Full variable domain (remainder filled in from reference TRBV7-9 and TRBJ2-1): DTGVSQNPRHKITKRGQNVTFRCDPISEHNRLYWYRQTLGQGPEFLTYFQNEAQLEKSRLLSDRFSAERPKGSFSTLEIQRTEQGDSAMYLCASILGWGVVNEQFFGPGTRLTVL.

This clonotype was detected only once. This may come from a read error, since a much larger clone is one base off. V and J are TRBV5-1 and TRBJ2-1; D may be TRBD1 (6 bases). CDR1 and CDR2 from the germline V gene are SGHRS and YFSETQ. The CDR3 is made up of 15 amino acids. This chain's CDR3 is CASSITDRPYNEHFF. The CDR3 DNA is TGCGCCAGCAGCATCACTGACAGGCCCTACAATGAGCATTTCTTC.

This clonotype was counted at least ten times. The rearrangement joins TRBV4-1 to TRBJ2-5; 8 bases are shared with TRBD2. V lost 0 bases to trimming and J lost 2 bases; unmatched junction nucleotides: 11. The CDR3 is 18 amino acids. Germline CDR1 reads MGHRA; CDR2 reads YSYEKL. CDR3 nucleotides: TGCGCCAGCAGCCAAGACCCCTTGGACAGCGGGAGACAAGAGACCCAGTACTTC. Translation: CASSQDPLDSGRQETQYF.

This clonotype was seen once. This may be a read error: a much more frequent sequence differs by one nucleotide. This rearrangement joins TRBV10-3 to TRBJ1-3; D remains ambiguous. Germline V gene sequence: CDR1 ENHRY, CDR2 SYGVKD. Trimming removed 0 bases from V and 2 bases from J, with 8 bases in between. This CDR3 comprises 15 residues. CDR3 DNA sequence: TGTGCCATCAGTGAGTCAGGAATCCCTGGAAACACCATATATTTT. It specifies CAISESGIPGNTIYF.

Details on this clonotype: The missing conserved phenylalanine or tryptophan at the end of this CDR3 makes a read error likely. The chain carries TRBV5-6 and TRBJ2-5; D remains unclear. The CDR3 extends over 12 amino acids. Trimming shortened V by 4 bases and J by 6 bases, and 10 bases separated the two germline ends. Germline-derived CDR1 and CDR2 are SGHDT and YYEEEE. DNA for the CDR3: TGTGCCAGCAGCACCAGGACCAAGACCCAGTACTAC. Translating it yields CASSTRTKTQYY.

This clonotype was counted only a few times. The chain couples TRBV5-1 to TRBJ2-7; 10 bases align to TRBD1. The trim removed 4 bases at V and 4 bases at J, leaving 11 bases unmatched. Germline-derived CDR1 and CDR2 are SGHRS and YFSETQ. The CDR3 covers 16 residues. CDR3 residues: CASSPGGQGDMYEQYF. CDR3 nucleotides: TGCGCCAGCAGCCCGGGTGGACAGGGGGACATGTACGAGCAGTACTTC.

This clonotype showed up many times. V and J are TRBV28 and TRBJ2-1; 8 bases are a match to TRBD1. V was pared by 7 bases and J by 0 bases, with 8 bases of the junction left unmatched. The CDR3 runs 16 residues. Per the germline V gene, CDR1 is MDHEN and CDR2 is SYDVKM. CDR3 region: CASIDSGGGSYNEQFF. The DNA of the CDR3 is TGTGCCAGCATCGACTCAGGGGGCGGCTCCTACAATGAGCAGTTCTTC.

This clonotype was counted many times. This chain joins TRBV10-3 and TRBJ1-5; D unclear. V was cut by 3 bases and J by 5 bases, with 14 bases left in between. Germline CDR1 is ENHRY and CDR2 is SYGVKD. This CDR3 spans 15 amino acids. Written as DNA, the CDR3 is TGTGCCATCAGTGACATGGACGGCGGGGATCAGCCCCAGCATTTT. Translating it yields CAISDMDGGDQPQHF.

As to this clonotype: The junction departs from germline at one end; a sequencing error may be responsible. The chain joins TRBV12-3 or TRBV12-4 to TRBJ1-2; perhaps TRBD1 as D (6 bases). This CDR3 region has 18 residues. CDR3 region: CVSSERGGRPTTNVGYTF. In DNA form, the CDR3 reads TGCGTAAGCAGCGAAAGGGGGGGGCGCCCCACAACTAACGTAGGCTACACCTTC.

The gene calls are TRBV28 and TRBJ2-3; tentatively, D is TRBD1 or TRBD2 (5 bases each). V gave up 2 bases and J gave up 8 bases, with 17 bases separating them. There are 15 residues in the CDR3. CDR1 and CDR2 (germline): MDHEN, SYDVKM. CDR3 residues: CASSLGGSGAATQYF. In DNA, the CDR3 is TGTGCCAGCAGTTTAGGGGGATCTGGGGCAGCTACGCAGTATTTT.

Note on this clonotype: A single base separates this from a much larger clone, so it may be a read error. The chain joins TRBV5-5 to TRBJ1-5; the D is unclear. Trimming removed 0 bases at V and 4 bases at J, with 8 bases between. This CDR3 is built from 14 residues. Germline lookup yields CDR1 SGHKS and CDR2 YYEKEE (reference sequence). CDR3: CASSLDTRNQPQHF. The CDR3 DNA reads as TGTGCCAGCAGCTTGGACACAAGGAATCAGCCCCAGCATTTT.

The chain joins TRBV29-1 to TRBJ1-4; D is unclear. Between the trimmed V and J ends, which lost 7 bases and 5 bases, there was a span of 14 bases. This CDR3 has 13 amino acids. Germline lookup yields CDR1 SQVTM and CDR2 ANQGSEA. This chain's CDR3 is CSAIGIANEKLFF. CDR3 coding DNA: TGCAGCGCTATAGGGATAGCAAATGAAAAACTGTTTTTT.

Concerning this clonotype itself: Mismatch with germline at one junction end may stem from a read error. V and J are TRBV4-1 and TRBJ2-5; 9 bases match TRBD1. From germline, CDR1 is MGHRA and CDR2 YSYEKL. The CDR3 consists of 19 residues. CDR3 protein: CTSSQEGWGTGPLQETQYF. For the CDR3, the DNA is TGCACCAGTAGCCAAGAAGGCTGGGGGACAGGGCCTCTCCAAGAGACCCAGTACTTC.

Concerning this clonotype: One end of the junction varies from germline; a read error may be responsible. The gene calls are TRBV7-9 and TRBJ2-7; possibly TRBD1 or TRBD2 for D (7 bases each). The germline CDR1 and CDR2 sequences are SEHNR and FQNEAQ (reference sequence). The CDR3 consists of 15 residues. CDR3 DNA sequence: TGTGCCAGCAGCCAGGGGGGGGGTTCTTCCTACGAGCAGTATTTC. It yields the protein CASSQGGGSSYEQYF.

On this clonotype: A read error is possible here, since a much larger clone lies one base away. This rearrangement joins TRBV5-5 to TRBJ1-5; D might be TRBD1 (5 bases). V lost 8 bases and J 3 bases, leaving 15 bases between the germline ends. The CDR3 extends over 14 amino acids. Per the germline V gene, CDR1 is SGHKS and CDR2 is YYEKEE (reference sequence). CDR3 region: CARSVGTSNQPQHF. In DNA, the CDR3 is TGTGCCAGAAGCGTTGGGACTTCCAATCAGCCCCAGCATTTT.

This clonotype occurred a few times. The chain has TRBV5-1 and TRBJ2-6, with D perhaps TRBD2 (6 bases). Germline V gene data show CDR1 as SGHRS and CDR2 as YFSETQ. V was shortened by 0 bases and J by 4 bases, with 14 bases between the two germline ends. CDR3 length: 17 residues. The CDR3 loop is CASSLEILAGGANVLTF. The CDR3 coding sequence is TGCGCCAGCAGCTTGGAAATCTTGGCGGGAGGGGCCAACGTCCTGACTTTC.

Comments on this clonotype: One end of the junction is discordant with germline, which a read error may explain. The chain has TRBV6-5 and TRBJ2-1; unclear D gene. The CDR3 spans 12 residues. Germline CDR1 reads MNHEY; CDR2 reads SVGAGI. CDR3 DNA: TGTGCCAGTAGCCCACAGCCCAATGATCAGTTCTTC. Its translation: CASSPQPNDQFF.

A note on this clonotype: A much larger clonotype is one base distant, so this may be a read error. V gene TRBV29-1 combines with J gene TRBJ2-3, with 7 positions matching TRBD1. The CDR3 spans 17 residues. Germline CDR1 reads SQVTM; CDR2 reads ANQGSEA. V shed 7 bases, J shed 2 bases, and the junction held 18 bases outside the gene matches. CDR3 sequence (DNA): TGCAGCGCTGTGGCATTAACAGGGGCGGGCTCCACAGATACGCAGTATTTT. Amino acids: CSAVALTGAGSTDTQYF.

This clonotype was counted between two and nine times. Sequence at one end of the junction differs from germline and may be a read error. The chain recombines TRBV5-4 with TRBJ2-3; tentatively, D is TRBD1 or TRBD2 (5 bases each). Germline CDR1 reads SGHNT; CDR2 reads YYREEE (reference sequence). CDR3 length: 16 amino acids. The CDR3 DNA reads as TGTGCCGGCAGCTTCGGACGGAGGCAGGGTTTGAATACGCAGTATTTT. As protein: CAGSFGRRQGLNTQYF. The variable domain in full, with the rest retrieved from reference TRBV5-4 and TRBJ2-3, is ETGVTQSPTHLIKTRGQQVTLRCSSQSGHNTVSWYQQALGQGPQFIFQYYREEENGRGNFPPRFSGLQFPNYSSELNVNALELDDSALYLCAGSFGRRQGLNTQYFGPGTRLTVL.

Comment on this clonotype: A much larger clone lies one base from this, so it may be a read error. V usage is TRBV5-1 and J usage is TRBJ2-2; D gene uncertain. The germline V gene has CDR1 SGHRS and CDR2 YFSETQ. The length of the CDR3 is 13 residues. Trimming took 3 bases from V and 7 from J, leaving 10 bases between them. The CDR3 spells CASSSEVGGELFF. CDR3 DNA: TGCGCCAGCAGCTCGGAAGTTGGCGGGGAGCTGTTTTTT.

With regard to this clonotype: One end of the junction does not line up with germline, which may come from a read error. The gene calls are TRBV2 and TRBJ2-7, with TRBD1 matching 8 bases. The CDR3 covers 14 residues. CDR1 SNHLY and CDR2 FYNNEI come from the germline V gene. For the CDR3, the DNA is TGTACCAGCAGTCGACAGGGGATCTCCTACGAGCAGTACTTC. This gives the protein CTSSRQGISYEQYF.

In regard to this clonotype: The junction departs from the called germline gene at one end, perhaps through a read error. The V call is TRBV11-2, the J call TRBJ2-1; maybe TRBD2 (5 bases). The CDR3 covers 17 residues. Germline loops: CDR1 SGHAT, CDR2 FQNNGV. CDR3 nucleotides: TGTGCCAGCAGCCCTCTAGCCGGAGGCGGCTCCTTCAATGAGCAGTTATTC. This translates into CASSPLAGGGSFNEQLF. The whole variable domain, filled in from reference TRBV11-2 and TRBJ2-1, reads EAGVAQSPRYKIIEKRQSVAFWCNPISGHATLYWYQQILGQGPKLLIQFQNNGVVDDSQLPKDRFSAERLKGVDSTLKIQPAKLEDSAVYLCASSPLAGGGSFNEQLFGPGTRLTVL.

The sample holds many counts of this clonotype. The chain joins TRBV12-3 or TRBV12-4 to TRBJ1-5, with D hard to call. The CDR3 is 13 amino acids. Trimming took off 10 bases at V and 5 bases at J, with 15 bases between the two ends. The CDR3 coding sequence is TGTGCCACCTCGGACTCTGGGGATCAGCCCCAGCATTTT. The encoded protein is CATSDSGDQPQHF.

This clonotype was observed a single time. Given a much more abundant clone one base away, this may be a read error. The V and J genes are TRBV4-2 and TRBJ2-1; 8 bases agree with TRBD2. The CDR3 loop spans 14 amino acids. Germline CDR1 LGHNA, CDR2 YNFKEQ. The chain's CDR3 is CASSQGAGGNEQLF. The DNA of the CDR3 is TGTGCCAGCAGCCAAGGGGCGGGAGGCAATGAGCAGCTCTTC.